Presented here are 4 T cell receptor beta chains from one specimen sequenced in a study of T-cell memory formation after mild COVID-19. TCRdb recomputed calls from the 5' RACE reads with MiXCR, one row per CDR3 protein. The sample contains 470,000 or so distinct CDR3 sequences, more than 15% of which appear only once. Sequencing was carried out using PBMCs or a T cell subset sorted from them (not recorded which). Receptors were obtained from a man aged 18 to 29 who had mild COVID-19 (a few samples of this study predate the infection). Cell type and time point are not known.

This clonotype occurred a few times. The chain couples TRBV7-2 to TRBJ2-5, with TRBD2 matching 8 bases. This CDR3 contains 15 residues. Germline values: CDR1 SGHTA, CDR2 FQGNSA. Unmatched junction bases numbered 5, after V lost 2 bases and J lost 3 bases. Written as DNA, the CDR3 is TGTGCCAGCAGCTTACCGGGGGGGATGGAAGAGACCCAGTACTTC. Translation gives CASSLPGGMEETQYF.

The gene calls are TRBV4-3 and TRBJ2-5; D not resolved. The V end lost 0 bases, the J end lost 1 base, and 12 bases lay between the germline ends. The CDR3 covers 16 residues. Germline values: CDR1 LGHNA, CDR2 YSLEER. The CDR3 is CASSQDLGRTQETQYF. Written as DNA, the CDR3 is TGCGCCAGCAGCCAAGATCTAGGTCGGACCCAAGAGACCCAGTACTTC.

The V and J genes are TRBV10-3 and TRBJ2-5, with D tentatively TRBD1 (5 bases). The germline CDR1 and CDR2 sequences are ENHRY and SYGVKD. Trimming left V 4 bases short and J 1 base short, with 10 bases between. The CDR3 contains 14 residues. CDR3: CAISGYRPQETQYF. CDR3 bases: TGTGCCATCAGTGGATACAGGCCCCAAGAGACCCAGTACTTC.

This clonotype was recorded a few times. This chain joins TRBV5-1 and TRBJ1-6, with D maybe TRBD1 (5 bases). CDR1 and CDR2 (germline): SGHRS, YFSETQ. Trimming removed 0 bases from V and 9 bases from J, with 13 bases in between. The CDR3 extends over 15 amino acids. CDR3 nucleotides: TGCGCCAGCAGCTTGGCCGGGACTAGACTTTCACCCCTCCACTTT. Translation: CASSLAGTRLSPLHF.